The present T cell receptor beta chain was sequenced within a study of early T cells in non-severe SARS-CoV-2 infection (dated by TCRdb to 2020 to 2023). Describing the broader study: TCR sequencing used bulk RNA from unsorted whole blood, so alpha and beta chains could not be paired. Overall results and qualifications from the work: Matching against VDJdb was skewed toward anti-spike CD8 responses, likely underestimated virus-specific expansions, and missed private and CD4 specificities.

There are a few counts of this clonotype. Its antigen target is currently unknown. No much larger clone exists at a distance of one base, and base qualities are not known. A case-control design nested within a healthcare worker cohort in London, UK, was used, with weekly nasopharyngeal swab PCR tests and blood sampling performed. Between 23 and 31 March 2020, the week of the UK lockdown, healthcare workers were enrolled and then followed up weekly for as long as 16 weeks. Cut back by 8 bases and 2 bases, the V and J ends lie 13 bases apart. From cysteine to phenylalanine, the CDR3 is 15 amino acids long. Only the CDR3 DNA is retained, 45 bases long and in frame from the first base. CDR1 and CDR2 are read off the germline V gene as MDHEN and SYDVKM. The method was 5' RACE. Sequenced using a NextSeq 500. To correct for sequencing error and PCR bias, the TCR library protocol tagged individual cDNA molecules with unique molecular identifiers. Both TCR alpha and beta chains were sequenced, and tight co-correlation was observed between alpha and beta sequence abundances in each sample. As for the authors' bioinformatics: V gene, J gene and CDR3 annotation of TCR sequences was performed with Decombinator V4. TCRs were defined as expanded if a significant change between any two time points was detected under a Poisson model with p below 0.0001. TCR abundances were normalised to the total number of TCRs sequenced in each sample and reported as counts per million. TRAV1-2 paired with TRAJ12, TRAJ20 or TRAJ33 defined MAIT TCRs, while TRAV10 paired with TRAJ18 defined iNKT TCRs. VDJdb, accessed 1 November 2021, was searched for CMV, EBV and SARS-CoV-2 annotated TCRs, with TCRs annotated for multiple antigens excluded. TCRdb's own reprocessing of the public reads used fastp at Q25 and MiXCR and kept productive beta chains. Every distinct CDR3 protein forms one entry, paired with its most common genes and DNA. TCRdb, not the authors, supplied the V and J calls. A total of under 65,000 distinct CDR3 sequences appear in this sample, over 9.5% of them only once. 9.1% of the sample comes from the top ten.

The chain is assembled from TRBV28 and TRBJ2-6, with no confidently assigned D gene. Sample: whole blood. This clonotype originated in an adult who was a healthcare worker with PCR-confirmed SARS-CoV-2 infection or an uninfected control (not recorded which). The DNA sequence is as follows: TGTGCCAGCCGGACGGTGGCTGCTGGGGCCAACGTCCTGACTTTC. Translated, this is CASRTVAAGANVLTF. Extended through the reference TRBV28 and TRBJ2-6 proteins, this CDR3 yields the full variable domain: DVKVTQSSRYLVKRTGEKVFLECVQDMDHENMFWYRQDPGLGLRLIYFSYDVKMKEKGDIPEGYSVSREKKERFSLILESASTNQTSMYLCASRTVAAGANVLTFGAGSRLTVL.